This T cell receptor beta chain was observed in a study of regulatory T cells in long-lasting Graves disease (dated by TCRdb to 2020 to 2022). Regarding the study in general: Persistent Graves' disease meant more than 5 years of antithyroid drug treatment with TSH receptor autoantibodies that stayed positive. Peripheral blood TCR sequencing and RNA sequencing compared persistent Graves' disease patients with newly diagnosed Graves' disease patients. The study took place in China and was registered as a clinical trial. A total of some 33 samples were covered by TCR sequencing, comprising around 13 persistent and around 20 newly diagnosed Graves' disease patients. In the clinical cohort, patients with persistent Graves' disease had used antithyroid drugs for an average of roughly ten years. What the research found in general, with its limitations: As a limitation, the authors acknowledged that the small sample size may reduce accuracy. Persistent patients shared more public clonotypes among themselves (around 2,500) than newly diagnosed patients did (approximately 900). Only the TCR beta chain was sequenced and analyzed. Because the primary lesion, thyroid tissue, could not be accessed, the study looked at peripheral blood alone. TRBV28, TRBJ1-2 and TRBJ2-5 were preferentially used in persistent disease, while TRBV20-1 and TRBJ2-1 were favored in newly diagnosed disease. Lower TCR Shannon entropy and fewer highly expanded clones were observed in persistent Graves' disease patients than in newly diagnosed patients, which suggested clonal expansion.

In this sample, this clonotype turned up a few times. What antigen it recognizes has not been identified. No clone much larger than this one lies a single base away; base qualities are absent. V and J lose 1 base and 1 base, and a span of 11 bases separates them. The CDR3 numbers 14 residues from cysteine through phenylalanine. Just CDR3 DNA is preserved here, 42 bases in frame from base 1. In the germline V gene, CDR1 corresponds to SQVTM and CDR2 to ANQGSEA. In light of the paper, this sample's time point label describes: persistent/refractory GD, antithyroid drugs over 5 years with positive TRAb. For both TCR sequencing and RNA sequencing, RNA was extracted from PBMCs using TRIzol. The diagnosis of Graves' disease followed American Thyroid Association guidelines. Patients for the study were recruited at an endocrinology department in Xi'an, China. Each patient gave 7.5 to 10 milliliters of peripheral blood, collected in an EDTA anticoagulant tube. PBMCs were isolated by Ficoll Paque Plus density gradient separation without further T cell sorting. An Agilent 2100 Bioanalyzer and agarose gel were used to assess RNA quality, and a NanoDrop 2000 was used to measure RNA concentration.

Libraries came from multiplex PCR. The sequencer was an Illumina HiSeq 4000. CDR3 regions were amplified by Arm-PCR with iRepertoire HTBI primers to construct TCR beta libraries. Before sequencing, the PCR products went through gel purification. Under the source paper's analysis protocol: Across samples, around 62 TRBV and around 15 TRBJ segments were identified and used for gene usage analysis of CDR3 amino acid clonotypes. Filtered high-quality paired reads were merged into contigs using COPE and FqMerger. BLAST was used to align contigs to IMGT TRBV, TRBD and TRBJ reference genes, with CDR3 defined following IMGT. Highly expanded clones were defined as clonotypes with a frequency above 0.1%. Repertoire diversity was measured by Shannon entropy, and V-J evenness by the Gini coefficient. A clonotype was considered public if more than one individual shared it. TCRdb trimmed public reads at Q25 via fastp, called clones via MiXCR and kept in-frame beta chains. Duplicate CDR3 protein sequences are folded into a single record with the most common DNA and genes. The V and J calls and clone size are TCRdb's, not the authors'. In all, the sample holds roughly 500,000 distinct CDR3 sequences, and around 20% of those were seen once. Jointly, the top ten make up about 8.3% of the sample.

Specimen: peripheral blood mononuclear cells (PBMCs), collected when the disease was refractory, from a patient treated with antithyroid drugs. The clonotype was recovered from a female donor with Graves disease. The chain is assembled from TRBV29-1 and TRBJ2-7, and TRBD2 may be the D gene, going by 6 matching bases. The DNA sequence is given as TGCAGCGTTGAAGTTATGGCGGGGTCCTACGAGCAGTACTTC. Its amino acids are CSVEVMAGSYEQYF.